This T cell receptor beta chain was obtained from a study of blood T cells in healthy people across ages. Looking at the study overall: Per two T cells, about one barcoded beta molecule was captured through template switching. Study outcomes and limitations: Donor CMV infection status was unknown, possibly confounding age-related changes in expanded clonotypes.

V gave up 4 bases and J gave up 10 bases; unmatched junction bases: 16. The CDR3 spans 16 residues. Per the germline V gene, CDR1 is SGHTA and CDR2 is FQGNSA. Primed by a sample-barcoded 5' primer and a J-beta primer mix, a second PCR proceeded for about 6 to 12 cycles. The template-switch adaptor, which had 12 random nucleotides, put a tag on each cDNA molecule. TCRdb used MiXCR to reprocess the 5' RACE reads, holding one entry per CDR3 protein. Among under 2,000,000 distinct CDR3 sequences, about 50% were seen once, and the ten largest hold roughly 2.1%. The draw of peripheral blood yielded roughly 9.1 milliliters from each donor. As to this clonotype: What it binds is not known.

The sequenced sample consisted of blood. The chain couples TRBV7-2 to TRBJ2-3; 8 nucleotides agree with TRBD2. This clonotype originated in a woman aged 40 to 50 in good health. For the CDR3, the DNA is TGTGCCAGCAGCTCCTCCGGGACCCCGTCCGGGGGGGCGCAGTATTTT. It codes for CASSSSGTPSGGAQYF.